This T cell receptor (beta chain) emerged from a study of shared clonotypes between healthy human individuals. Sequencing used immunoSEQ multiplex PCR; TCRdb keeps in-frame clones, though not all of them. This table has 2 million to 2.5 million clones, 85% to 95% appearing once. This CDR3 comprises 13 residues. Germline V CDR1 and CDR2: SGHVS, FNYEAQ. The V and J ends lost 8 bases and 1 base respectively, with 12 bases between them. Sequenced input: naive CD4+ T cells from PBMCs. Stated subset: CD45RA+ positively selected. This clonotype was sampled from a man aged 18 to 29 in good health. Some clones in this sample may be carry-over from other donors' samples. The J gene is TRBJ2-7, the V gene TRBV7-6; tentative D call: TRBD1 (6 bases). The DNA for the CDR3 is TGTGCCAGCGGAAAGACAGGATCCTACGAGCAGTACTTC. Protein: CASGKTGSYEQYF.